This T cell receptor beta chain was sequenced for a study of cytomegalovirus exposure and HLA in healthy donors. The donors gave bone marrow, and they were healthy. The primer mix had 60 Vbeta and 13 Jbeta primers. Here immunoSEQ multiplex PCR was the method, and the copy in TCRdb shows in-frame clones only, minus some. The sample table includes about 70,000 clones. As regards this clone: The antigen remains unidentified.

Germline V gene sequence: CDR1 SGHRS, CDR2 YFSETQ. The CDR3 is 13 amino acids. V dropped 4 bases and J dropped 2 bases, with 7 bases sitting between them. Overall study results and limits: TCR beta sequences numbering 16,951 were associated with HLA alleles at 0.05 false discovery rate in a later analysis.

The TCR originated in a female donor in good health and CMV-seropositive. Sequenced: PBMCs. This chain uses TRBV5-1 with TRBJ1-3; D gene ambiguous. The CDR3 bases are TGCGCCAGCAGCGACAACCCTGGAAACACCATATATTTT. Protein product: CASSDNPGNTIYF.